What follows are 5 T cell receptor beta chains derived from one specimen sequenced in a study of blood T cell repertoires in COVID-19. TCRdb keeps only in-frame clones here, not all; method: immunoSEQ multiplex PCR. The table shows about 250,000 clones, with 84% occurring only once. Sequencing input: peripheral blood. The receptor set was obtained from a man between 45 and 60 years old with acute or convalescent COVID-19.

The chain recombines TRBV9 with TRBJ1-6; D not resolved. Germline V gives CDR1 SGDLS, CDR2 YYNGEE. With 3 bases removed from V and 8 bases from J, the gap between germline ends came to 9 bases. This CDR3 is built from 13 residues. CDR3 protein: CASSGGSDSPLHF. In DNA, the CDR3 is TGTGCCAGCAGCGGAGGCTCCGATTCACCCCTCCACTTT.

The chain uses TRBV5-1 and TRBJ2-7; TRBD2 matches at 7 bases. Germline V gene sequence: CDR1 SGHRS, CDR2 YFSETQ. CDR3 length: 14 amino acids. J gave up 5 bases and V 4 bases, and 9 bases lay outside the gene matches. The CDR3 DNA sequence: TGCGCCAGCAGCCCCCTGGCGGGAGCAGACGAGCAGTACTTC. Translating gives CASSPLAGADEQYF.

The chain recombines TRBV5-4 with TRBJ2-3; D is uncertain. The CDR3 is made up of 13 amino acids. V was pared by 0 bases and J by 2 bases, with 4 bases between. Germline V lookup: CDR1 SGHNT, CDR2 YYREEE (reference sequence). CDR3 sequence reads: CASSLDYTDTQYF. CDR3 sequence (DNA): TGTGCCAGCAGCTTGGATTACACAGATACGCAGTATTTT.

This chain links TRBV6-5 with TRBJ1-5; D perhaps matches TRBD1 (6 bases). The CDR3 extends over 13 amino acids. Germline lookup yields CDR1 MNHEY and CDR2 SVGAGI. The V gene lost 8 bases and the J gene lost 4 bases, with 12 bases spanning the gap. This CDR3 reads CASQKGQNQPQHF. The CDR3 nucleotides read TGTGCCAGCCAAAAGGGACAAAATCAGCCCCAGCATTTT.

The chain uses TRBV7-2 and TRBJ1-3; no clear D. CDR1 and CDR2 from the germline V gene are SGHTA and FQGNSA. The CDR3 is made up of 16 amino acids. Trimming removed 0 bases from V and 0 bases from J, with 9 bases in between. CDR3 sequence reads: CASSLAFGSSGNTIYF. The CDR3 nucleotides read TGTGCCAGCAGCTTAGCGTTCGGGAGCTCTGGAAACACCATATATTTT. Filled out from reference TRBV7-2 and TRBJ1-3, the complete variable domain reads GAGVSQSPSNKVTEKGKDVELRCDPISGHTALYWYRQSLGQGLEFLIYFQGNSAPDKSGLPSDRFSAERTGGSVSTLTIQRTQQEDSAVYLCASSLAFGSSGNTIYFGEGSWLTVV.